The next 31 T cell receptor beta chains were all read from a single sample in a study of a mutant IDH1 vaccine in newly diagnosed glioma. Time point of the sample: week 5, during vaccination. What each vaccine dose contained was 300 ug of mutant IDH1 20-mer peptide, accompanied by topical imiquimod. This table comes from immunoSEQ multiplex PCR, and its TCRdb copy is limited to in-frame clones, with some not included. The table shows around 50,000 clones, with about 90% occurring only once. Their recognized antigens are unknown. This sample comprised PBMCs, obtained from a glioma patient whose treatment included an IDH1 peptide vaccine. The source of these receptors is a woman in her 40s with glioma.

This chain links TRBV6-1 with TRBJ2-3; D perhaps matches TRBD2 (5 bases). This CDR3 contains 13 residues. Trimming pared 2 bases from V and 5 bases from J, leaving 8 bases between. Per germline, CDR1 MNHNS and CDR2 SASEGT. The CDR3 region has the DNA TGTGCCAGCAGTGAACAACGGGGAGATACGCAGTATTTT. It is translated as CASSEQRGDTQYF.

V gene TRBV2 combines with J gene TRBJ1-4; tentatively, D is TRBD1 (6 bases). Germline V CDR1 and CDR2: SNHLY, FYNNEI. The V gene lost 4 bases and the J gene lost 9 bases, with 18 bases spanning the gap. The CDR3 has 15 amino acids. The CDR3 reads CASSGQQGPAKKLFF. The CDR3 nucleotides are TGTGCCAGCAGTGGTCAACAGGGCCCGGCGAAAAAACTGTTTTTT.

The chain joins TRBV29-1 to TRBJ1-4; 11 nucleotides align to TRBD1. Unmatched junction bases numbered 3, after V lost 4 bases and J lost 8 bases. The CDR3 loop spans 13 amino acids. Germline CDR1 reads SQVTM; CDR2 reads ANQGSEA. As DNA, the CDR3 is TGCAGCGTTGGAGGGACAGGGGGGGAAAAACTGTTTTTT. This translates into CSVGGTGGEKLFF.

The V and J genes are TRBV30 and TRBJ2-3, with a possible D match to TRBD2 (5 bases). CDR3 length: 15 amino acids. Germline CDR1 and CDR2: GTSNPN and SVGIG (reference sequence). V lost 3 bases, J lost 2 bases, and 15 bases lay in between. The CDR3 region is CAWRTMGDHTDTQYF. The CDR3, as DNA: TGTGCCTGGAGGACTATGGGCGACCACACAGATACGCAGTATTTT.

This chain uses TRBV6-1 with TRBJ2-7, with D perhaps matching TRBD2 (6 bases). Germline values: CDR1 MNHNS, CDR2 SASEGT. Trimming took off 8 bases at V and 3 bases at J, with 14 bases between the two ends. This CDR3 contains 13 residues. CDR3 bases: TGTGCCAGCGAGGACGGACTAAACTACGAGCAGTACTTC. It is translated as CASEDGLNYEQYF.

The chain recombines TRBV7-2 with TRBJ2-3, with D possibly being TRBD2 (5 bases). CDR3 size: 12 residues. Germline CDR1 SGHTA, CDR2 FQGNSA. Trimming left V 7 bases short and J 7 bases short, with 12 bases between. In DNA, the CDR3 is TGTGCCAGCACCAGCACTAGGAATACGCAGTATTTT. Its translation is CASTSTRNTQYF.

V usage is TRBV4-1 and J usage is TRBJ1-1; 7 bases match TRBD1. There are 16 residues in the CDR3. The V gene's germline CDR1 is MGHRA and CDR2 YSYEKL. V was pared by 5 bases and J by 1 base, with 10 bases of the junction left unmatched. CDR3 sequence reads: CASSTIYRGQNTEAFF. CDR3 nucleotide sequence: TGCGCCAGCAGCACCATCTACAGGGGACAGAACACTGAAGCTTTCTTT.

The gene calls are TRBV6-7 and TRBJ2-7; TRBD2 aligns across 10 bases. TRBV6-7 is treated as an ORF (open reading frame) with a function not yet certain. With V trimmed by 0 bases and J by 4 bases, 3 bases remained unmatched. The CDR3 contains 15 residues. CDR3 sequence: CASSYSVAGGYEQYF. CDR3 DNA sequence: TGTGCCAGCAGTTACTCGGTAGCGGGGGGTTACGAGCAGTACTTC.

This sequence joins TRBV28 and TRBJ2-1; 8 bases match TRBD2. The ends lost 5 bases at V and 9 bases at J; junction bases unmatched: 12. This CDR3 region has 15 residues. Germline V lookup: CDR1 MDHEN, CDR2 SYDVKM. The CDR3: CASSGPRTSSGEQFF. In DNA form, the CDR3 reads TGTGCCAGCAGTGGACCTCGGACTAGCTCAGGTGAGCAGTTCTTC.

This chain links TRBV10-2 with TRBJ1-1, with D unresolved. V lost 5 bases to trimming and J lost 3 bases, with 10 bases between them. The CDR3 runs to 13 residues. Germline values: CDR1 WSHSY, CDR2 SAAADI. The CDR3 DNA follows: TGCGCCAGCAGTCGTCTTAGGGACACTGAAGCTTTCTTT. It specifies CASSRLRDTEAFF.

Comments on this clone: Other DNA sequences in the sample encode the same CDR3. The chain employs TRBV2 and TRBJ1-5, with 8 bases identical to TRBD1. Germline trimming cut 6 bases from V and 4 bases from J; bases unmatched to any gene: 2. CDR1 and CDR2 from the germline V gene are SNHLY and FYNNEI. The length of the CDR3 is 13 residues. CDR3 region: CASSGTGNQPQHF. In DNA form, the CDR3 reads TGTGCCAGCAGCGGGACAGGTAATCAGCCCCAGCATTTT. Combining the CDR3 with reference TRBV2 and TRBJ1-5 gives the whole variable domain EPEVTQTPSHQVTQMGQEVILRCVPISNHLYFYWYRQILGQKVEFLVSFYNNEISEKSEIFDDQFSVERPDGSNFTLKIRSTKLEDSAMYFCASSGTGNQPQHFGDGTRLSIL.

This clone was detected a few times. The rearrangement uses TRBV4-2 and TRBJ2-7; the match to TRBD1 covers 8 bases. The CDR3 totals 14 residues. The germline V gene encodes CDR1 LGHNA and CDR2 YNFKEQ. V lost 1 base and J lost 4; bases outside the gene matches: 3. This CDR3 is CASSQGQGTYEQYF. CDR3 in DNA: TGTGCCAGCAGCCAAGGACAGGGGACTTACGAGCAGTACTTC.

This clone was detected once. The V gene is TRBV23-1, the J gene TRBJ2-7, with 8 bases matching TRBD1. TRBV23-1 falls under the ORF class, with uncertain function. The trim removed 8 bases at V and 0 bases at J, leaving 12 bases unmatched. This CDR3 has 16 residues. The CDR3 loop reads CASSTWTGRHSYEQYF. The CDR3 nucleotides read TGCGCCAGCTCGACGTGGACAGGGCGACACTCCTACGAGCAGTACTTC.

This chain joins TRBV4-1 and TRBJ1-4; 7 bases agree with TRBD1. The J segment lost 8 bases and the V segment lost 1 base, leaving 4 bases of the junction unmatched. The CDR3 covers 14 residues. In germline, CDR1 is MGHRA, CDR2 YSYEKL. The CDR3 region is CASSQADRVEKLFF. DNA of the CDR3: TGCGCCAGCAGCCAAGCCGACAGGGTGGAAAAACTGTTTTTT.

J is TRBJ2-2 and V is TRBV2, with 8 bases matching TRBD1. This CDR3 comprises 13 residues. Unmatched junction bases numbered 4, after V lost 5 bases and J lost 8 bases. In germline, CDR1 is SNHLY, CDR2 FYNNEI. For the CDR3, the DNA is TGTGCCAGCAGTCGGACAGGGTTTGGGGAGCTGTTTTTT. It is translated as CASSRTGFGELFF.

The chain joins TRBV6-6 to TRBJ1-1; no reliable D call. The ends were cut back, 4 bases at V and 0 bases at J, with 9 bases in the middle. CDR3 length equals 14 residues. In germline, CDR1 is MNHNY, CDR2 SVGAGI (reference sequence). The CDR3 nucleotides are TGTGCCAGCAGTTTAACAGCCATGAACACTGAAGCTTTCTTT. Residues: CASSLTAMNTEAFF.

The chain has TRBV15 and TRBJ2-7; D is undetermined. Germline V gene data show CDR1 as LNHNV and CDR2 as YYDKDF (reference sequence). V dropped 0 bases and J dropped 5 bases, with 14 bases sitting between them. The CDR3 runs 15 residues. CDR3 sequence reads: CATSRDRPGRHEQYF. The CDR3 DNA reads as TGTGCCACCAGCAGAGATCGCCCCGGACGTCACGAGCAGTACTTC.

This chain uses TRBV18 with TRBJ1-1; no firm D call. CDR1 and CDR2 from the germline V gene are KGHSH and LQKENI. Trimming shortened V by 2 bases and J by 3 bases, and 13 bases separated the two germline ends. CDR3 length: 15 amino acids. The chain's CDR3 is CASSPILSPYTEAFF. The CDR3, as DNA: TGTGCCAGCTCACCAATATTAAGCCCATACACTGAAGCTTTCTTT.

The rearrangement links TRBV18 to TRBJ2-7, with a weak D call TRBD1 (6 bases). The germline gives CDR1 KGHSH, CDR2 LQKENI. V lost 2 bases and J 6 bases, leaving 17 bases between the germline ends. The CDR3 is 15 amino acids. CDR3: CASSPDSGGNAEQYF. DNA of the CDR3: TGTGCCAGCTCACCAGATAGTGGGGGCAACGCCGAGCAGTACTTC.

The chain carries TRBV7-8 and TRBJ2-7; the match to TRBD2 covers 7 bases. CDR3 length: 16 residues. V gave up 3 bases and J gave up 7 bases; unmatched junction bases: 15. Germline V CDR1 and CDR2: SGHVS, FQNEAQ. CDR3 nucleotide sequence: TGTGCCAGCAGCTTGGGTCGGCCCCAACGGGGGGAAGAGCAGTACTTC. Its translation: CASSLGRPQRGEEQYF.

The chain carries TRBV7-9 and TRBJ2-7; the match to TRBD1 covers 8 bases. CDR1 is SEHNR, CDR2 FQNEAQ, per germline (reference sequence). This CDR3 has 13 amino acids. J gave up 6 bases and V 6 bases, and 7 bases lay outside the gene matches. Here the CDR3 reads CASRQGAVSEQYF. For the CDR3, the DNA is TGTGCCAGCAGGCAGGGGGCAGTTAGCGAGCAGTACTTC.

J is TRBJ1-6 and V is TRBV6-5, with a possible D match to TRBD1 (6 bases). Per the germline V gene, CDR1 is MNHEY and CDR2 is SVGAGI. The CDR3 is made up of 13 amino acids. The ends were cut back, 7 bases at V and 9 bases at J, with 13 bases in the middle. The CDR3 sequence: CASNRVSGSPLHF. In DNA form, the CDR3 reads TGTGCCAGCAACAGGGTTTCGGGTTCACCCCTCCACTTT.

This chain joins TRBV2 and TRBJ1-3, with D maybe TRBD1 (5 bases). V gave up 7 bases and J gave up 3 bases, with 13 bases separating them. This CDR3 is 14 amino acids long. Per the germline V gene, CDR1 is SNHLY and CDR2 is FYNNEI. CDR3 sequence: CASTPTRVGNTIYF. The DNA of the CDR3 is TGTGCCAGCACCCCCACCAGGGTTGGAAACACCATATATTTT.

The chain recombines TRBV6-5 with TRBJ2-7, with TRBD2 as a possible D gene (6 bases). The CDR3 loop spans 14 amino acids. Between the trimmed V and J ends, which lost 0 bases and 7 bases, there was a span of 13 bases. Germline lookup yields CDR1 MNHEY and CDR2 SVGAGI. The CDR3 region has the DNA TGTGCCAGCAGTTACTCGAGTAATAGCGGAGAGCAGTACTTC. Amino acids: CASSYSSNSGEQYF.

Only one count was recorded for this clone. The chain carries TRBV28 and TRBJ2-2; no firm D call. This CDR3 is 17 amino acids long. Trimming cost V 3 bases and J 2 bases, with 16 bases left between them. Germline V gives CDR1 MDHEN, CDR2 SYDVKM. CDR3 loop: CASSFLLVTVNTGELFF. The CDR3 coding sequence is TGTGCCAGCAGTTTTTTACTCGTGACCGTCAACACCGGGGAGCTGTTTTTT.

The chain recombines TRBV1 with TRBJ2-2; the table gives TRBD2 as D, unverified against the DNA. TRBV1 is tagged as a pseudogene. This CDR3 region has 17 residues. This CDR3 reads CTSSQDLGAGGPGELFF. CDR3 nucleotides: TGCACCAGCAGCCAAGATCTCGGGGCGGGGGGGCCCGGGGAGCTGTTTTTT.

The chain carries TRBV15 and TRBJ2-1, with TRBD1 as a possible D gene (7 bases). V was trimmed by 5 bases and J by 5 bases, leaving 13 bases between them. The V gene's germline CDR1 is LNHNV and CDR2 YYDKDF (reference sequence). The CDR3 has 14 residues. CDR3 protein: CATSLGGGNNEQFF. CDR3 nucleotide sequence: TGTGCCACCAGCTTAGGGGGCGGGAACAATGAGCAGTTCTTC.

The chain is built from TRBV2 and TRBJ2-5; a weak D match, TRBD2 (6 bases). Germline V gene lookup returns CDR1 SNHLY and CDR2 FYNNEI. The CDR3 loop spans 14 amino acids. V lost 3 bases and J lost 5, with 13 bases in between. The chain's CDR3 is CASSEWGERETQYF. CDR3 in DNA: TGTGCCAGCAGTGAGTGGGGGGAGAGGGAGACCCAGTACTTC.

The genes are TRBV7-9 and TRBJ1-1; D may be TRBD1 (6 bases). Germline V gives CDR1 SEHNR, CDR2 FQNEAQ (reference sequence). CDR3 length: 14 amino acids. The germline V and J ends were trimmed by 5 bases and 1 base, with 11 bases remaining between them. This CDR3 is CASSHETGNTEAFF. CDR3 nucleotides: TGTGCCAGCAGCCATGAGACAGGGAACACTGAAGCTTTCTTT.

This chain uses TRBV5-1 with TRBJ2-6; 8 bases match TRBD1. Looked up from germline, CDR1 is SGHRS and CDR2 is YFSETQ. Germline trimming cut 3 bases from V and 4 bases from J; bases unmatched to any gene: 15. The CDR3 has 19 residues. The CDR3 DNA reads as TGCGCCAGCAGCTGGGCAGGACAGGGTTTCCGATCAGGGGCCAACGTCCTGACTTTC. Translated, it gives CASSWAGQGFRSGANVLTF.

The gene calls are TRBV9 and TRBJ1-1; D unclear. The CDR3 loop spans 15 amino acids. With 0 bases removed from V and 1 base from J, the gap between germline ends came to 10 bases. Germline CDR1 reads SGDLS; CDR2 reads YYNGEE. CDR3 loop: CASSVEGRENTEAFF. In DNA, the CDR3 is TGTGCCAGCAGCGTAGAGGGAAGGGAGAACACTGAAGCTTTCTTT.